This T cell receptor (beta chain) derives from a study of cytomegalovirus exposure and HLA in healthy donors. As regards this clone: Its antigen is as yet unknown.

The CDR3 has 14 amino acids. Per the germline V gene, CDR1 is ENHRY and CDR2 is SYGVKD. The V and J ends lost 4 bases and 6 bases, in that order; junction bases with no gene match: 4. The table came from immunoSEQ multiplex PCR; TCRdb's copy has only in-frame clones and leaves some out. The data show fewer than 120,000 clones, about nine tenths seen once. Regarding the study as a whole: According to a later analysis, TCR clusters from the first cohort tended to co-occur in the 120 or so validation repertoires. Reports described diagnosis of cytomegalovirus status by the classifier as highly specific and sensitive. The authors confirmed in vitro that a few CMV-associated chains were specific for CMV antigens.

Sample: PBMCs. The chain is built from TRBV10-3 and TRBJ2-2, with 8 nucleotides matching TRBD1. This clonotype was obtained from a woman between 18 and 29 years old in good health and CMV-seronegative. The CDR3 loop reads CAISGTGRSGELFF. In DNA, the CDR3 is TGTGCCATCAGTGGGACAGGGAGGTCCGGGGAGCTGTTTTTT.